This TCR beta chain appears in the sequencing data of a study of CD8 T cell repertoires and HIV-1 epitope variants. Method: immunoSEQ multiplex PCR; TCRdb's copy keeps in-frame clones and lacks some. The sample shows 5,000 to 6,500 clones, approximately 70% of them seen only once. Overall study findings and caveats: Nine or ten antigen-specific TCR beta clonotypes were found; six seemed cross-reactive to variants.

V was clipped by 4 bases and J by 0 bases, with 12 bases between them. The CDR3 totals 15 residues. CDR1 is MNHEY, CDR2 SVGAGI, per germline. In the case of this clone: Its antigen is undetermined.

The chain is built from TRBV6-5 and TRBJ1-1; D is possibly TRBD1 (6 bases). Input material: cultured CD8+ T cells derived from PBMCs. The TCR originated in a male donor with HIV. In nucleotides, the CDR3 is TGTGCCAGCAGTTCACAGGGAAGCTTGAACACTGAAGCTTTCTTT. As protein: CASSSQGSLNTEAFF.